This T cell receptor beta chain was recorded in a study of metastatic and nonmetastatic thyroid tumors. Turning to the study itself: Thyroid patients, malignant and benign, had repertoires compared across blood and tumor or nodule tissue. Study results and caveats: Benign nodules were reported to have significantly lower TCR beta diversity than malignant thyroid tumors, in blood and tumor.

Authors' analysis steps: Building a distant-metastasis classifier for papillary thyroid cancer drew on CDR3 differences across clinicopathological groups. MiXCR was used by TCRdb to re-call the PCR reads. The V and J calls follow TCRdb's processing rather than the paper's. The table shows approximately 79,000 clones, with approximately 9% occurring only once. Among the patients, none had received any treatment before thyroid surgery. This clone was seen many times. Its antigen remains unidentified. The V gene's germline CDR1 is MNHNS and CDR2 SASEGT. Trimming cost V 5 bases and J 0 bases, with 13 bases left between them. The length of the CDR3 is 15 residues.

This TCR was recovered from a female donor with papillary thyroid cancer or a benign thyroid nodule (not recorded which). Some clones in this sample may be carry-over from other donors' samples. This chain uses TRBV6-1 with TRBJ2-5, with D perhaps TRBD2 (5 bases). Sequenced sample: blood. The CDR3 sequence: CASSPSPGDQETQYF. CDR3 in DNA: TGTGCCAGCAGTCCCTCGCCCGGGGACCAAGAGACCCAGTACTTC.